This T cell receptor beta chain emerged from a study of neurological immune-mediated disorders. By 5'RACE with 10-nucleotide random UMIs, the cDNA was made. TCRdb re-analysed the 5' RACE reads in MiXCR, keeping a single row per CDR3 protein. The top ten clones hold around 3.4% of a sample with roughly 60,000 distinct CDR3 sequences, approximately 4.6% of them seen once. This clonotype was counted ten times or more. Its target is not known. Notes on the study in general: One related-CDR3 cluster, which may be a signature, held the repertoires of 18 of 34 multiple sclerosis patients after phylogenetic grouping.

J gave up 3 bases and V 5 bases, and 14 bases lay outside the gene matches. Germline V lookup: CDR1 SGHTA, CDR2 FQGNSA. The CDR3 contains 17 residues. This rearrangement joins TRBV7-2 to TRBJ1-2, with 8 bases fitting TRBD1. The TCR originated in a woman between 45 and 60 years old with multiple sclerosis. The sequenced sample consisted of PBMCs. CDR3 region: CASSPSMDRVLHYGYTF. CDR3 sequence (DNA): TGTGCCAGCAGCCCGTCCATGGACAGGGTGCTTCACTATGGCTACACCTTC.